The rows below give T cell receptor beta chains drawn from one sample of a study of T cell responses to AZD1222 COVID-19 vaccine. Data came from immunoSEQ multiplex PCR; TCRdb stores just in-frame clones and leaves some out. The sample contains tens of thousands of clones, 85% to 90% of which appear only once. Specimen: peripheral blood, collected 28 days after the second AZD1222 dose. The receptors come from an adult who received the AZD1222 COVID-19 vaccine. Each CDR3 is given without its conserved first and last residue.

length: 14
V: TRBV19
CDR3: ASTLGKGAPGNTIY

length: 11
V: TRBV13
CDR3: ASSPIGPYEQY

length: 14
V: TRBV5-8
CDR3: ASSLGRRPRNTEAF

length: 14
V: TRBV19
CDR3: ASSNQGKAGANVLT

length: 14
V: TRBV13
CDR3: ASSLGAGLSNQPQH

length: 11
V: TRBV19
CDR3: ASSGSSNQPQH

length: 12
V: TRBV24-1
CDR3: ATSDNTRAPEAF

length: 13
V: TRBV11-2
CDR3: ASSLELGGEWEQY

length: 14
V: TRBV11-3
CDR3: ASSLSRGRNTGELF

length: 12
V: TRBV2
CDR3: ASSEINSNQPQH

length: 10
V: TRBV3-1/TRBV3-2
CDR3: ASSLRSYEQY

length: 13
V: TRBV7-3
CDR3: ASSLSVGGFGIQY

length: 11
V: TRBV11-3
CDR3: ASSFGQAYEQY

length: 15
V: TRBV11-2
CDR3: ASSLGGHSTLNEKLF

length: 13
V: TRBV19
CDR3: ASSDGGADTDTQY

length: 14
V: TRBV7-9
CDR3: ASSSTSGLITGELF

length: 11
V: TRBV6-5
CDR3: ASSATTTDTQY

length: 13
V: TRBV6-1
CDR3: ASSEGQGAYNEQF

length: 14
V: TRBV7-2
CDR3: ASSLGPPVLVDEQY

length: 13
V: TRBV19
CDR3: ASSLRTGANTEAF

length: 10
V: TRBV27
CDR3: ASSTGGRGYT

length: 12
V: TRBV6-5
CDR3: ASSYSVGDQPQH

length: 10
V: TRBV12-3/TRBV12-4
CDR3: ASSFLGYGYT

length: 11
V: TRBV7-9
CDR3: ASSRGSTDTQY

length: 13
V: TRBV5-1
CDR3: ASSLVRGLVETQY

length: 13
V: TRBV6-6
CDR3: ASSPGTWGYNEQF

length: 11
V: TRBV19
CDR3: ASRSEGIGPQH

length: 12
V: TRBV7-8
CDR3: ASSVRGRGETQY

length: 14
V: TRBV28
CDR3: ASSFEQQSSSYEQY

length: 11
V: TRBV27
CDR3: ASSLGLNTEAF

length: 12
V: TRBV4-1
CDR3: ASSLLTGSGELF

length: 11
V: TRBV19
CDR3: ASSIEARREQY

length: 14
V: TRBV19
CDR3: ASSMNRGGGMTEAF

length: 13
V: TRBV28
CDR3: ASSSGQGMSYGYT

length: 13
V: TRBV7-2
CDR3: ASTPEVAGPYGYT

length: 16
V: TRBV5-4
CDR3: ASSLGLAGGGSSYEQY

length: 12
V: TRBV7-9
CDR3: ASSLTTDNSPLH

length: 11
V: TRBV6-5
CDR3: ALNGRSNTEAF

length: 14
V: TRBV5-4
CDR3: ASSLVAGQGVDTQY

length: 10
V: TRBV13
CDR3: ASSLDRNTIY

length: 13
V: TRBV6-5
CDR3: ASSYGTGSVNEQF

length: 15
V: TRBV5-1
CDR3: ASSLTTGGSGANVLT